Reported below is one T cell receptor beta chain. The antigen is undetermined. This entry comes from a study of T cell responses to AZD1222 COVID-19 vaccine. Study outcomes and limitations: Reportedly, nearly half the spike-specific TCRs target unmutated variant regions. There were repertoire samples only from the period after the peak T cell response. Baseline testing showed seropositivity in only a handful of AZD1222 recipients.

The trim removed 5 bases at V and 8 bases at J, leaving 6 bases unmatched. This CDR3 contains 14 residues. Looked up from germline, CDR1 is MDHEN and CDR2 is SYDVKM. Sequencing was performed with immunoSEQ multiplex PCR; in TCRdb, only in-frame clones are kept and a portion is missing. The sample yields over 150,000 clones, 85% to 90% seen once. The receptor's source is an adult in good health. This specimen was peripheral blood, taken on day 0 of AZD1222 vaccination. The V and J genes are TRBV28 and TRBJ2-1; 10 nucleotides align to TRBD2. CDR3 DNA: TGTGCCAGCAGTCTCTTAGCGGGGGGATATGAGCAGTTCTTC. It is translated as CASSLLAGGYEQFF.